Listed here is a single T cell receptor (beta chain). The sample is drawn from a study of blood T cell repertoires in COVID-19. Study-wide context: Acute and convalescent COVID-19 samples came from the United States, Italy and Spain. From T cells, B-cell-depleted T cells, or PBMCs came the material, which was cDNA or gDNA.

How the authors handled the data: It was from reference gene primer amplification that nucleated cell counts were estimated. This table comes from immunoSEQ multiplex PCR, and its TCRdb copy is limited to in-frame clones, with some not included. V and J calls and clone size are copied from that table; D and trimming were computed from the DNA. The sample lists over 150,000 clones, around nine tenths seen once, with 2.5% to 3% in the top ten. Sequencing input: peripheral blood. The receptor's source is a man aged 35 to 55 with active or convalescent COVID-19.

This chain's CDR3 is CASSTWLNYGYTF. CDR3 DNA sequence: TGTGCCAGTAGTACTTGGCTTAACTATGGCTACACCTTC. The genes are TRBV19 and TRBJ1-2; D unclear. Trimming stripped 4 bases from V and 1 base from J, with 7 bases between. The CDR3 is 13 residues long. Germline-derived CDR1 and CDR2 are LNHDA and SQIVND (reference sequence). The full variable domain, with the rest looked up from reference TRBV19 and TRBJ1-2, is DGGITQSPKYLFRKEGQNVTLSCEQNLNHDAMYWYRQDPGQGLRLIYYSQIVNDFQKGDIAEGYSVSREKKESFPLTVTSAQKNPTAFYLCASSTWLNYGYTFGSGTRLTVV.